This T cell receptor (beta chain) was observed in a study of cytomegalovirus exposure and HLA in healthy donors. Overall study results and limits: A missense variant in DCLRE1C was later tied to TCR beta V- and J-gene trimming. The study flagged roughly 150 TCR beta chains as cytomegalovirus-associated.

With 60 Vbeta and 13 Jbeta primers, the PCR was carried out. Sequenced by immunoSEQ multiplex PCR; TCRdb stores in-frame clones only, minus some. The data show 100,000 or so clones, about 74% seen once. Donors sampled were nominally healthy, though unrecorded immune exposures were likely. Germline V gives CDR1 SGHVS, CDR2 FQNEAQ. The CDR3 covers 16 residues. Trimming shortened V by 8 bases and J by 4 bases, and 21 bases separated the two germline ends. As for this clone: Its specificity is unknown.

The TCR was taken from a male donor in good health and CMV-seropositive. This sequence joins TRBV7-8 and TRBJ1-3; D may be TRBD1 (5 bases). The sequencing input was PBMCs. As DNA, the CDR3 is TGTGCCAGCTCCCCCTTAGGAGGGGTAGGCGGAAACACCATATATTTT. It is translated as CASSPLGGVGGNTIYF.